This T cell receptor beta chain was recovered during a study of beta chain features in type 1 diabetes. CDR3 length equals 17 residues. CDR1 and CDR2 (germline): SEHNR, FQNEAQ (reference sequence). Trimming stripped 5 bases from V and 4 bases from J, with 23 bases between. Overall study findings and caveats: The VDJ junctions of type 1 diabetes patients carried fewer insertions and more deletions.

Sequenced material consisted of expressed TCRB transcripts (all of the isolated RNA was reverse transcribed). The repertoire was sequenced with immunoSEQ multiplex PCR; TCRdb's copy has only in-frame clones and lacks some. The repertoire holds 240,000 or so clones, with around 26% as singletons. This clone was detected a few times. Antigen specificity is unknown. What was sequenced was central memory CD4+ T cells from blood. The receptor was derived from a man aged 25-40 years in good health. The genes are TRBV7-9 and TRBJ2-5; weak D call: TRBD2 (7 bases). CDR3 nucleotide sequence: TGTGCCAGCAGCCCCCTTAAGGCGGGGGCCCAGGGAGAGACCCAGTACTTC. It yields the protein CASSPLKAGAQGETQYF.